Following are 5 T cell receptor beta chains from one sample sequenced in a study of T cell repertoires in cytomegalovirus infection. MiXCR was run by TCRdb on the reads, yielding one entry per CDR3 protein. Here the sample spans around 450,000 distinct CDR3 sequences, approximately 31% being singletons. The sequencing input was PBMCs. The receptor set was obtained from a human donor in good health (CMV status not recorded). Some clones in this sample may be carry-over from other donors' samples.

This clonotype was counted only a few times. The chain recombines TRBV7-8 with TRBJ1-4; no clear D gene. Germline V gives CDR1 SGHVS, CDR2 FQNEAQ. This CDR3 is 15 amino acids long. The V gene lost 5 bases and the J gene lost 8 bases, with 18 bases spanning the gap. CDR3 coding DNA: TGTGCCAGCAGCCTAAGGAGAACTAAGGCGGAAAAACTGTTTTTT. This gives the protein CASSLRRTKAEKLFF.

This clonotype was observed many times. This sequence joins TRBV7-9 and TRBJ2-1; tentative D call: TRBD1 (6 bases). CDR1 and CDR2 (germline): SEHNR, FQNEAQ (reference sequence). V was clipped by 5 bases and J by 8 bases, with 16 bases between them. The CDR3 extends over 14 amino acids. Here the CDR3 DNA reads TGTGCCAGCAGCCGGTTTATGGGGGCGGATGAGCAGTTCTTC. Encoded protein: CASSRFMGADEQFF.

A remark on this clonotype: The junction and the germline gene differ at one end; a read error may be behind it. The J gene is TRBJ1-5, the V gene TRBV20-1, with TRBD1 matching over 7 bases. The CDR3 loop spans 15 amino acids. CDR1 is DFQATT, CDR2 SNEGSKA, per germline (reference sequence). The CDR3 region has the DNA TGCAGTGCTAGAGTGGGGACAGACCGCAATCAGCCCCAGAATTTT. The encoded protein is CSARVGTDRNQPQNF.

This clonotype was seen a handful of times. The V and J genes are TRBV28 and TRBJ1-5; 7 bases are a match to TRBD1. After removal of 3 bases from V and 13 bases from J, the junction contained 18 bases not matched to a gene. CDR3 length: 16 residues. The V gene's germline CDR1 is MDHEN and CDR2 SYDVKM. CDR3 sequence: CASSFGGQGQTNRQHF. The CDR3 DNA follows: TGTGCCAGCAGTTTTGGAGGCCAGGGACAGACAAATAGGCAGCATTTT. The entire variable domain, with the rest obtained from reference TRBV28 and TRBJ1-5, is as follows: DVKVTQSSRYLVKRTGEKVFLECVQDMDHENMFWYRQDPGLGLRLIYFSYDVKMKEKGDIPEGYSVSREKKERFSLILESASTNQTSMYLCASSFGGQGQTNRQHFGDGTRLSIL.

This clonotype showed up many times. V is TRBV12-3 or TRBV12-4 and J is TRBJ1-1; TRBD1 agrees at 9 bases. This CDR3 comprises 17 residues. With 6 bases clipped from V and 1 base from J, the junction kept 12 bases outside the gene matches. CDR3 bases: TGTGCCAGCAGCCCTAGACAGGGGGACAAAAAGAACACTGAAGCTTTCTTT. Protein product: CASSPRQGDKKNTEAFF.